The sequence of this T cell receptor (beta chain) was determined in a study of cytomegalovirus exposure and HLA in healthy donors. Use of 60 Vbeta and 13 Jbeta primers characterized the PCR. Profiling relied on immunoSEQ multiplex PCR, and the TCRdb table lists in-frame clones only, not all of them. Seen here are 160,000 or so clones, 81% observed once, and the top ten hold approximately 1.2%. This clone has more than one count but fewer than ten. This TCR was recovered from a man in his fifties or sixties in good health and CMV-seropositive. Sample: PBMCs.

The CDR3 DNA is TGTGCCCCAGAGCAGGGGCCCTGGTATACCGGGGAGCTGTTTTTT. This codes for CAPEQGPWYTGELFF. This chain links TRBV19 with TRBJ2-2, with D possibly being TRBD1 (6 bases). Germline assignment: CDR1 LNHDA and CDR2 SQIVND (reference sequence). Trimming removed 11 bases from V and 5 bases from J, with 21 bases in between. CDR3 length: 15 amino acids.